This entry concerns a single TCR beta chain. Its antigen is undetermined. This sample is drawn from a study of T cell responses to AZD1222 COVID-19 vaccine. Study results and limitations: Seropositive AZD1222 recipients at baseline numbered only five or six. Mostly white British, mostly female donors; authors suggested clonal diversity may be underestimated. Sampling captured repertoires only after the peak T cell response.

CDR1 LNHDA and CDR2 SQIVND come from the germline V gene (reference sequence). Trimming stripped 2 bases from V and 2 bases from J, with 10 bases between. The CDR3 runs 15 residues. Measured with immunoSEQ multiplex PCR; TCRdb has only the in-frame clones, and not every one. The sample records 90,000 to 150,000 clones, 92% being singletons. The TCR was taken from an adult who received the AZD1222 COVID-19 vaccine. The sequences come from peripheral blood, collected 28 days after the second AZD1222 dose. The V gene is TRBV19, the J gene TRBJ1-5; D gene ambiguous. The DNA of the CDR3 is TGTGCCAGTAGTATACGGAGGTTCGGCAATCAGCCCCAGCATTTT. Protein sequence: CASSIRRFGNQPQHF.